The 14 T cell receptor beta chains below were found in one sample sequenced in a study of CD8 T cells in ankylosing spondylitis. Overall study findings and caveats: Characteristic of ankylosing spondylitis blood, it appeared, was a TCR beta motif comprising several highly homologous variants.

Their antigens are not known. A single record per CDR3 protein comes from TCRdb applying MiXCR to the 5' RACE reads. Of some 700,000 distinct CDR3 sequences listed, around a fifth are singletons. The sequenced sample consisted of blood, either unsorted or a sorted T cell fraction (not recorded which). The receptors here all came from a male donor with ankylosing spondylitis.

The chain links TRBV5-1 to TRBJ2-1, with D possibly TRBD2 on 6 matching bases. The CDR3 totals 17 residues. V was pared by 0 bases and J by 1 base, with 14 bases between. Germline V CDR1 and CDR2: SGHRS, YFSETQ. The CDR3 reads CASSLASGQTSYNEQFF. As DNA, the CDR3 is TGCGCCAGCAGCTTGGCCAGCGGGCAGACTTCCTACAATGAGCAGTTCTTC.

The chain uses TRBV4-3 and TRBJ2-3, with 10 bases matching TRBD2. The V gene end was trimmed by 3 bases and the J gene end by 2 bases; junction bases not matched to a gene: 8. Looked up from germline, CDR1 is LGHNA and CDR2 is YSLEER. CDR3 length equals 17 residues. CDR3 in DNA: TGCGCCAGCAGCCAGTCCGCCGGGACTAGCGACACAGATACGCAGTATTTT. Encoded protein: CASSQSAGTSDTDTQYF.

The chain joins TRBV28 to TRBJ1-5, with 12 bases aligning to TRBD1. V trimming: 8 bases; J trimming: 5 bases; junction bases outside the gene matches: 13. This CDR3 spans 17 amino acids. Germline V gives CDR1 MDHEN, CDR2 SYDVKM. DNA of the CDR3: TGTGCCAGCCATCCCGGGACAGGGGGCAAGGGATATCAGCCCCAGCATTTT. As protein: CASHPGTGGKGYQPQHF.

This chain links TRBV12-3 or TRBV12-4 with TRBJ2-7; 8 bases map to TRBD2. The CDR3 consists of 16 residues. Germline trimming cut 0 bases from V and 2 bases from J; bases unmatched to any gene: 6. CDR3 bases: TGTGCCAGCAGTTTAGCTGTAGGGCGGGGGGCCTACGAGCAGTACTTC. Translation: CASSLAVGRGAYEQYF.

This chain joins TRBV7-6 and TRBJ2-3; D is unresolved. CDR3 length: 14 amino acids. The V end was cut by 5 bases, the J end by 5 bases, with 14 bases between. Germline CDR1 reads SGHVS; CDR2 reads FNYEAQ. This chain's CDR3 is CASSPTIARDTQYF. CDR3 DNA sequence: TGTGCCAGCAGCCCTACAATAGCAAGAGATACGCAGTATTTT.

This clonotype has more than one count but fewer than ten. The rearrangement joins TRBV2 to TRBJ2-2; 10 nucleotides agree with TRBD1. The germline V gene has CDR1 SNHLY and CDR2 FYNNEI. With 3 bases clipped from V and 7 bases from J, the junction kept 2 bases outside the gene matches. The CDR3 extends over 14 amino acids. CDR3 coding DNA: TGTGCCAGCAGTGAGGGACAGGGGATCGGGGAGCTGTTTTTT. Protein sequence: CASSEGQGIGELFF.

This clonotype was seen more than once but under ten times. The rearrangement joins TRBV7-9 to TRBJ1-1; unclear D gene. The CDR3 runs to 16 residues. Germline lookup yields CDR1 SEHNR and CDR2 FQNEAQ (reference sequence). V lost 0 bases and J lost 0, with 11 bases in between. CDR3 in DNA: TGTGCCAGCAGCTTAGCCCCTGGACTGGTGAACACTGAAGCTTTCTTT. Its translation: CASSLAPGLVNTEAFF. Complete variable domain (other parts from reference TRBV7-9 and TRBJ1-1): DTGVSQNPRHKITKRGQNVTFRCDPISEHNRLYWYRQTLGQGPEFLTYFQNEAQLEKSRLLSDRFSAERPKGSFSTLEIQRTEQGDSAMYLCASSLAPGLVNTEAFFGQGTRLTVV.

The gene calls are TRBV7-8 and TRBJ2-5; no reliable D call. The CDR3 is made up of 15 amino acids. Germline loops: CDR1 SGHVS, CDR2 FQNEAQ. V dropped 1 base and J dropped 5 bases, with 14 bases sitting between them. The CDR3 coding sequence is TGTGCCAGCAGCTTAGTCGGGTTCTCGCCGGAGACCCAGTACTTC. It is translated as CASSLVGFSPETQYF.

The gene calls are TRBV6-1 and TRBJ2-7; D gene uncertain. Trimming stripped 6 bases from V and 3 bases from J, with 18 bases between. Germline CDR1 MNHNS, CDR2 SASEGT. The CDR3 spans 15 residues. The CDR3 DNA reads TGTGCCAGCAGATCTACCCAGGCCTCTGGCTACGAGCAGTACTTC. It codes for CASRSTQASGYEQYF.

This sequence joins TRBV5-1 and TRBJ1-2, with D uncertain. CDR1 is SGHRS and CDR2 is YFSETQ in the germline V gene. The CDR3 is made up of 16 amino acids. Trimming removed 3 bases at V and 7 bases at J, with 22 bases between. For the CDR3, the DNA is TGCGCCAGCAGCTCTACCTCGACATCGGGGAATGGTGGCTACACCTTC. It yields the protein CASSSTSTSGNGGYTF.

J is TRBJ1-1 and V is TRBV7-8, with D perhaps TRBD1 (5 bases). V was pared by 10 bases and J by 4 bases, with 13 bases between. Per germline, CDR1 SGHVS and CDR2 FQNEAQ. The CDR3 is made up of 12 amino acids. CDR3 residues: CATRDGVTEAFF. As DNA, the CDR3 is TGTGCCACCAGGGACGGGGTCACTGAAGCTTTCTTT. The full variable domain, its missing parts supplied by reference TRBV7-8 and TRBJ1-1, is GAGVSQSPRYKVAKRGQDVALRCDPISGHVSLFWYQQALGQGPEFLTYFQNEAQLDKSGLPSDRFFAERPEGSVSTLKIQRTQQEDSAVYLCATRDGVTEAFFGQGTRLTVV.

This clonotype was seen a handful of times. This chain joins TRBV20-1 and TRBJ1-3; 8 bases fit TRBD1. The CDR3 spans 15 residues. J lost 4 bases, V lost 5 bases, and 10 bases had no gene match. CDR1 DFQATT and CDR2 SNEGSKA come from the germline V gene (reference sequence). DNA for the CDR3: TGCAGTGCTCTTCCCCCGACAGGGGACGGAAACACCATATATTTT. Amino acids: CSALPPTGDGNTIYF.

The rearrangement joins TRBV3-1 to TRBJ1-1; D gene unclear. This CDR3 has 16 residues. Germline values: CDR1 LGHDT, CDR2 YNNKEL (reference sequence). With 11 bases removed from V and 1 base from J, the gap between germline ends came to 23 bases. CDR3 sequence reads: CASSQDLGGRNTEAFF. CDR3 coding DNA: TGTGCCTCCAGCCAAGATCTCGGTGGTCGGAACACTGAAGCTTTCTTT.

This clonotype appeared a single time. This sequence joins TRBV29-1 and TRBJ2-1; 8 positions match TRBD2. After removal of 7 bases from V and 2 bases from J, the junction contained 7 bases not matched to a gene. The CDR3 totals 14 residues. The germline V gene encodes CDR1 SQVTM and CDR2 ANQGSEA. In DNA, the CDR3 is TGCAGCGCCACCCCGGGGGGGCCCTACAATGAGCAGTTCTTC. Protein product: CSATPGGPYNEQFF.